The 20 T cell receptor beta chains reported below all come from one sample, sequenced in a study of T cells in women clearing cervical HPV infection. Libraries were prepared by immunoSEQ multiplex PCR; TCRdb keeps only in-frame clonotypes and omits some of them. The listing records some 10,000 clones. Material: blood buffy coat. The receptor set was obtained from a woman between 18 and 70 years old with a cervical HPV16 infection that either progressed to CIN3+ or cleared (not recorded which).

For this clone: An end of the junction differs from the germline gene, which may be a read error. The read ends 3 residues before the CDR3 terminus; that terminus is restored from the germline J gene. This chain joins TRBV4-2 and TRBJ1-3; D gene ambiguous. The germline gives CDR1 LGHNA, CDR2 YNFKEQ. The length of the CDR3 is 15 residues. The CDR3 sequence: CASSQDLSSGNTIYF. CDR3 DNA, as far as it was read: TGCGCCAGCAGCCAAGATCTAAGCTCTGGAAACACC.

Considering frequency, this clone is medium-sized. The CDR3 is cut off 3 residues early in the read; its end comes from the germline J gene. This chain links TRBV14 with TRBJ2-3; 12 positions agree with TRBD1. This CDR3 region has 19 residues. The V segment lost 1 base and the J segment 7 bases; nucleotides outside the gene matches: 15. CDR1 and CDR2 (germline): SGHDN, FVKESK. The CDR3 DNA, read in part, is TGTGCCAGCAGCCAAGGGATCCTCAGGGACAGGGGGCTGATAAATACG. Translating gives CASSQGILRDRGLINT. The CDR3, in full, reads CASSQGILRDRGLINTQYF.

As regards this clone: The read stops 3 residues short of the end of the CDR3; the missing end is completed from the germline J gene. This chain links TRBV5-4 with TRBJ2-2; the D gene is possibly TRBD2 (6 bases). This CDR3 contains 14 residues. V was trimmed by 5 bases and J by 6 bases, leaving 14 bases between them. Germline CDR1 and CDR2: SGHNT and YYREEE (reference sequence). This chain's CDR3 is CASSVLAEAGELFF. The DNA read from the CDR3 is TGTGCCAGCAGTGTACTAGCCGAGGCCGGGGAG. The full variable domain, in which reference TRBV5-4 and TRBJ2-2 provide the parts outside the CDR3, is ETGVTQSPTHLIKTRGQQVTLRCSSQSGHNTVSWYQQALGQGPQFIFQYYREEENGRGNFPPRFSGLQFPNYSSELNVNALELDDSALYLCASSVLAEAGELFFGEGSRLTVL.

Comment on this clone: The read halts 3 residues ahead of the CDR3 end, with the missing end drawn from the germline J gene. The rearrangement links TRBV11-2 to TRBJ1-2; D perhaps matches TRBD1 (6 bases). CDR1 and CDR2 from the germline V gene are SGHAT and FQNNGV. V was pared by 1 base and J by 2 bases, with 8 bases between. The CDR3 is 14 residues long. The covered CDR3 bases are TGTGCCAGCAGCTTAGGGCAGGGGAACTATGGC. Its translation: CASSLGQGNYG. From start to end, the CDR3 is CASSLGQGNYGYTF.

Comments on this clone: Sequencing ends 3 residues short of the CDR3 end; the germline J gene provides the rest. V is TRBV5-5 and J is TRBJ1-2; maybe TRBD1 (6 bases). V dropped 3 bases and J dropped 0 bases, with 12 bases sitting between them. The CDR3 loop spans 15 amino acids. The germline CDR1 and CDR2 sequences are SGHKS and YYEKEE (reference sequence). The CDR3 here is CASSSMGTTNYGYTF. The sequenced part of the CDR3 DNA is TGTGCCAGCAGCTCGATGGGGACAACTAACTATGGC. The whole variable domain, remainder taken from reference TRBV5-5 and TRBJ1-2, is DAGVTQSPTHLIKTRGQQVTLRCSPISGHKSVSWYQQVLGQGPQFIFQYYEKEERGRGNFPDRFSARQFPNYSSELNVNALLLGDSALYLCASSSMGTTNYGYTFGSGTRLTVV.

Concerning this clone: The read stops 3 residues short of the end of the CDR3; the missing end is completed from the germline J gene. The chain joins TRBV20-1 to TRBJ2-7; D perhaps matches TRBD1 (6 bases). Trimming shortened V by 5 bases and J by 3 bases, and 14 bases separated the two germline ends. This CDR3 spans 13 amino acids. Germline V gene lookup returns CDR1 DFQATT and CDR2 SNEGSKA (reference sequence). CDR3 amino acids: CSARYRDLYEQYF. The sequenced part of the CDR3 DNA is TGCAGTGCTCGATACAGGGACCTCTACGAG.

Points on this clone: The CDR3 end is not reached by the read, which stops 3 residues before it; the germline J gene fills it in. This chain joins TRBV20-1 and TRBJ2-3; 8 bases agree with TRBD1. CDR1 DFQATT and CDR2 SNEGSKA come from the germline V gene (reference sequence). J gave up 4 bases and V 6 bases, and 12 bases lay outside the gene matches. The length of the CDR3 is 15 residues. The sequenced CDR3 bases are TGCAGTGCCATACGGGGGACAGGCCGCTCAGATACG. It is translated as CSAIRGTGRSDT. The entire CDR3 protein reads CSAIRGTGRSDTQYF.

Note on this clone: The CDR3 goes on 3 residues after the read ends, and that part is filled in from the germline J gene. This chain uses TRBV5-1 with TRBJ2-1, with 11 bases identical to TRBD2. J lost 5 bases, V lost 0 bases, and 4 bases had no gene match. CDR1 is SGHRS and CDR2 is YFSETQ in the germline V gene. The CDR3 has 16 amino acids. The CDR3 here is CASSLDAGLADNEQFF. Incomplete CDR3 DNA: TGCGCCAGCAGCTTGGACGCGGGACTAGCGGACAATGAG. Looking up the rest from reference TRBV5-1 and TRBJ2-1 gives the full variable domain: KAGVTQTPRYLIKTRGQQVTLSCSPISGHRSVSWYQQTPGQGLQFLFEYFSETQRNKGNFPGRFSGRQFSNSRSEMNVSTLELGDSALYLCASSLDAGLADNEQFFGPGTRLTVL.

Considering frequency, this clone is medium-sized. The CDR3 goes on 3 residues after the read ends, and that part is filled in from the germline J gene. The V call is TRBV7-3, the J call TRBJ2-5; TRBD2 is a possible D gene (6 bases). Germline values: CDR1 SGHTA, CDR2 FQGTGA. With 2 bases removed from V and 4 bases from J, the gap between germline ends came to 14 bases. The CDR3 contains 15 residues. CDR3 bases read: TGTGCCAGCAGCTTAGTAAGGGGAGGCCGAGAGACC. It specifies CASSLVRGGRET. The whole CDR3 is CASSLVRGGRETQYF.

This clone is classed as medium-sized by frequency. The missing CDR3 end, 3 residues past where the read stops, is filled in from the germline J gene. This chain links TRBV10-3 with TRBJ2-3; 8 positions agree with TRBD2. Germline CDR1 reads ENHRY; CDR2 reads SYGVKD. The J segment lost 4 bases and the V segment lost 4 bases, leaving 4 bases of the junction unmatched. This CDR3 spans 14 amino acids. The CDR3 region is CAISGIAGPDTQYF. Incomplete CDR3 DNA: TGTGCCATCAGTGGAATAGCGGGACCAGATACG.

CDR3 protein: CASSFTGETYNEQFF. Partial CDR3 DNA: TGTGCCAGCAGCTTCACGGGGGAAACCTACAATGAG. The V call is TRBV5-4, the J call TRBJ2-1, with D possibly TRBD2 on 6 matching bases. Sequencing ends 3 residues short of the CDR3 end; the germline J gene provides the rest. Germline loops: CDR1 SGHNT, CDR2 YYREEE (reference sequence). The CDR3 runs 15 residues. Between the trimmed V and J ends, which lost 2 bases and 2 bases, there was a span of 11 bases.

A remark on this clone: The read halts 3 residues ahead of the CDR3 end, with the missing end drawn from the germline J gene. The chain is built from TRBV11-2 and TRBJ2-1, with D possibly TRBD2 on 6 matching bases. The CDR3 runs 15 residues. Trimming stripped 3 bases from V and 2 bases from J, with 11 bases between. The germline V gene encodes CDR1 SGHAT and CDR2 FQNNGV. Here the CDR3 reads CASSFSGEAYNEQFF. Incomplete CDR3 DNA: TGTGCCAGCAGCTTTTCGGGGGAAGCCTACAATGAG.

Remarks on this clone: The germline gene is not matched at one end of the junction; a read error may be the cause. The CDR3 end is not reached by the read, which stops 3 residues before it; the germline J gene fills it in. This chain uses TRBV4-2 with TRBJ2-7; TRBD1 aligns across 8 bases. The length of the CDR3 is 13 residues. Germline CDR1 is LGHNA and CDR2 is YNFKEQ. CDR3 bases read: TGCGCCAGCAGCCCCGACAGGGGCTACGAG. Protein: CASSPDRGYE. The entire CDR3 protein reads CASSPDRGYEQYF.

Details on this clone: The CDR3 end is not reached by the read, which stops 3 residues before it; the germline J gene fills it in. This sequence joins TRBV6-1 and TRBJ2-7, with a weak D call TRBD2 (6 bases). Germline V CDR1 and CDR2: MNHNS, SASEGT. Trimming took 0 bases from V and 2 from J, leaving 20 bases between them. This CDR3 has 18 amino acids. This CDR3 is CASSEAFMGDSYTYEQYF. The CDR3 DNA, read in part, is TGTGCCAGCAGTGAAGCATTCATGGGGGACTCTTACACCTACGAG.

Measured by frequency, this clone is medium-sized. The read falls 3 residues short of the CDR3 end, and the missing part is taken from the germline J gene. The rearrangement links TRBV19 to TRBJ2-3, with a tentative D call TRBD2 (5 bases). The CDR3 sequence is 16 residues long. Germline V gene data show CDR1 as LNHDA and CDR2 as SQIVND (reference sequence). The V end lost 5 bases, the J end lost 3 bases, and 18 bases lay between the germline ends. CDR3 amino acids: CASSQAAAPLTDTQYF. Incomplete CDR3 DNA: TGTGCCAGTAGTCAAGCGGCTGCCCCACTTACAGATACG.

Regarding this clone: The read ends 3 residues early relative to the CDR3; the germline J gene fills the gap. The rearrangement joins TRBV5-5 to TRBJ1-1, with D possibly matching TRBD1 (5 bases). Germline values: CDR1 SGHKS, CDR2 YYEKEE (reference sequence). The CDR3 runs 13 residues. Between the trimmed V and J ends, which lost 2 bases and 1 base, there was a span of 6 bases. CDR3 loop: CASSFGANTEAFF. The part of the CDR3 DNA that was read is TGTGCCAGCAGCTTTGGGGCGAACACTGAA.

About this clone: The CDR3 end falls 3 residues outside the read, so it is completed with the germline J gene. The rearrangement links TRBV7-9 to TRBJ2-5; 7 bases line up with TRBD2. With V trimmed by 5 bases and J by 2 bases, 5 bases remained unmatched. The germline V gene encodes CDR1 SEHNR and CDR2 FQNEAQ (reference sequence). The CDR3 sequence is 14 residues long. The covered CDR3 bases are TGTGCCAGCAGCCCGAGCGGGAAACAAGAGACC. Its protein product is CASSPSGKQET. The full CDR3 sequence reads CASSPSGKQETQYF.

For this clone: The CDR3 goes on 3 residues after the read ends, and that part is filled in from the germline J gene. This chain connects TRBV4-2 to TRBJ1-1; 9 nucleotides align to TRBD1. Germline V gene lookup returns CDR1 LGHNA and CDR2 YNFKEQ. The CDR3 consists of 15 residues. CDR3 in amino acids: CASSQAQQGAGEAFF. The DNA read from the CDR3 is TGTGCCAGCAGCCAAGCCCAACAGGGGGCAGGGGAA.

Regarding this clone: The CDR3 end is not reached by the read, which stops 3 residues before it; the germline J gene fills it in. The chain is built from TRBV20-1 and TRBJ1-5; D call uncertain. Germline values: CDR1 DFQATT, CDR2 SNEGSKA (reference sequence). Trimming pared 1 base from V and 0 bases from J, leaving 4 bases between. The CDR3 consists of 13 residues. The CDR3 sequence: CSARVDSNQPQHF. The sequenced CDR3 bases are TGCAGTGCTAGAGTAGATAGCAATCAGCCC.

Worth noting for this clone: An end of the junction does not agree with germline; a read error may underlie this. Partial CDR3 DNA: TGCAGCGCTGAATCTCCTACCCAAGAGACG. It encodes CSAESPTQET. The full CDR3 protein is CSAESPTQETQYF. V is TRBV29-1 and J is TRBJ2-3; D remains unclear. The read ends 3 residues shy of where the CDR3 ends; the end is completed using the germline J gene. This CDR3 has 13 amino acids. The germline gives CDR1 SQVTM, CDR2 ANQGSEA.